This TCR beta chain was retrieved from a study of cytomegalovirus exposure and HLA in healthy donors. Notes on the study in general: Per a prior analysis, the majority of TCR beta V segments were productive roughly 90% or roughly 30% of the time.

PCR employed 60 Vbeta and 13 Jbeta primers. Assay: immunoSEQ multiplex PCR; the TCRdb copy retains only in-frame clones and omits some. This sample has around 90,000 clones, with 85% found just once. To note about this clone: Its specificity is unknown.

This TCR was recovered from a man aged 35-49 years in good health and CMV-seropositive. The sequenced material came from PBMCs.

CDR3 region: CASKTSSYNSPLHF. DNA for the CDR3: TGTGCCAGCAAAACGAGCTCCTATAATTCACCCCTCCACTTT. The rearrangement links TRBV6-1 to TRBJ1-6; no definite D call. The V end lost 7 bases, the J end lost 0 bases, and 7 bases lay between the germline ends. The CDR3 is 14 amino acids. The V gene's germline CDR1 is MNHNS and CDR2 SASEGT.